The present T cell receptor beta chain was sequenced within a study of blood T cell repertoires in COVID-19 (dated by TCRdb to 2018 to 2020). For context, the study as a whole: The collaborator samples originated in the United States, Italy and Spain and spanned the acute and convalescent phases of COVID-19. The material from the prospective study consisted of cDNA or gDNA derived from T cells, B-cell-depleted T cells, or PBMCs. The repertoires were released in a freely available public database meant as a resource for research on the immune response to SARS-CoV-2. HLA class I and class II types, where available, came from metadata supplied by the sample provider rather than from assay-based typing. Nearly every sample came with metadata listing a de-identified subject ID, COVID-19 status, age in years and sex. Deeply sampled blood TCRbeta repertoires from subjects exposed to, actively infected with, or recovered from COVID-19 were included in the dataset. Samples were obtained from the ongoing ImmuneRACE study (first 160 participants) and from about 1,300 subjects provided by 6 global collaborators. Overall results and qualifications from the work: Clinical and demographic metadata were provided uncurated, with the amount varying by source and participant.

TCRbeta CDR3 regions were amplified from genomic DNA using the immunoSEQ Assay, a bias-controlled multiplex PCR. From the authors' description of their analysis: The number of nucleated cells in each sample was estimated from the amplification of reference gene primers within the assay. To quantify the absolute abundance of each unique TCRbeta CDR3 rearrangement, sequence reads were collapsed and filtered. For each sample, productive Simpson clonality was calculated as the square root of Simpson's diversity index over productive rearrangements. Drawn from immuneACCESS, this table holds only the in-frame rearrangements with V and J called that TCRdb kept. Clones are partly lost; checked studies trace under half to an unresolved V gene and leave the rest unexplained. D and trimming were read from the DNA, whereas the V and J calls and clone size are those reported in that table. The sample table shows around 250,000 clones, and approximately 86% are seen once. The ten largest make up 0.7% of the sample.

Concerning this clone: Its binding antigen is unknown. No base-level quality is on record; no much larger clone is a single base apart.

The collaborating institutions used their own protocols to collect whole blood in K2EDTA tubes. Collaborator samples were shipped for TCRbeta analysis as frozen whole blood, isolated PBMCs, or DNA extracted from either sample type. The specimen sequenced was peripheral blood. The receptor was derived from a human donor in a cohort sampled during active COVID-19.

The CDR3 in this case is CASSLNKGHPSYNEQFF. The DNA reads as follows: TGTGCCAGCAGCCTGAACAAGGGGCACCCCTCCTACAATGAGCAGTTCTTC. The receptor chain draws on TRBV7-4 and TRBJ2-1; 5 matching bases give a weak D call of TRBD1. CDR1 and CDR2 are drawn from the germline V gene: SGHVT, SQSDAQ. Trimming costs V 5 bases and J 0 bases, and their ends lie 17 bases apart. From the cysteine up to the phenylalanine, the CDR3 has a length of 17 residues. Of all the DNA, just the CDR3 is kept, 51 bases in frame from base 1.